Below, 4 T cell receptor beta chains from the same sample are listed, as sequenced in a study of monozygotic twins with inflammatory bowel disease. TCRdb re-called the 5' RACE reads, yielding one record per CDR3 amino acid sequence without DNA. Its table lists 140,000 to 150,000 distinct CDR3 sequences. Sample: blood. All receptors come from a human donor with ulcerative colitis or Crohn's disease, or a healthy co-twin of an affected twin (not recorded which).

This rearrangement joins TRBV29-1 to TRBJ1-5; TCRdb gives TRBD1 as the D gene, but with no DNA this cannot be confirmed. The germline gives CDR1 SQVTM, CDR2 ANQGSEA. The CDR3 runs 14 residues. The CDR3 loop reads CSVATGGRYQPQHF. Supplemented by reference TRBV29-1 and TRBJ1-5, the full variable domain reads SAVISQKPSRDICQRGTSLTIQCQVDSQVTMMFWYRQQPGQSLTLIATANQGSEATYESGFVIDKFPISRPNLTFSTLTVSNMSPEDSSIYLCSVATGGRYQPQHFGDGTRLSIL.

V and J are TRBV6-1 and TRBJ2-2; TCRdb returns TRBD2, unconfirmable since there is no DNA. Germline loops: CDR1 MNHNS, CDR2 SASEGT. The CDR3 covers 16 residues. The CDR3 sequence: CASRDLAGGLVGELFF.

This chain uses TRBV12-3 or TRBV12-4 with TRBJ1-5; TCRdb's D gene call, TRBD1, goes unchecked for lack of DNA. The CDR3 is 15 residues long. CDR3 region: CASSWGARSNQPQHF.

This chain links TRBV7-8 with TRBJ2-7; the TCRdb D gene call, TRBD1, has no DNA to confirm it. Per the germline V gene, CDR1 is SGHVS and CDR2 is FQNEAQ. This CDR3 contains 16 residues. The CDR3 sequence is CASSTTGRRVTYEQYF.